This TCR beta chain was found in a study of blood T cell repertoires in COVID-19. Participant-reported clinical history was the basis for cohort assignment. Unmatched junction bases numbered 13, after V lost 1 base and J lost 4 bases. Germline CDR1 reads SGHDT; CDR2 reads YYEEEE. This CDR3 comprises 17 residues. Profiled with immunoSEQ multiplex PCR; TCRdb holds only in-frame clones, not every one. The sample carries some 530,000 clones, around 85% recorded once. This chain connects TRBV5-6 to TRBJ1-2; 7 bases align to TRBD1. The receptor was derived from a woman between 55 and 75 years old who had recovered from COVID-19. Source material: PBMCs or T cells enriched from blood (not recorded which). The CDR3 spells CASSLSGQVSSVYGYTF. In nucleotides, the CDR3 is TGTGCCAGCAGCTTGTCCGGACAGGTCTCGTCTGTCTATGGCTACACCTTC.